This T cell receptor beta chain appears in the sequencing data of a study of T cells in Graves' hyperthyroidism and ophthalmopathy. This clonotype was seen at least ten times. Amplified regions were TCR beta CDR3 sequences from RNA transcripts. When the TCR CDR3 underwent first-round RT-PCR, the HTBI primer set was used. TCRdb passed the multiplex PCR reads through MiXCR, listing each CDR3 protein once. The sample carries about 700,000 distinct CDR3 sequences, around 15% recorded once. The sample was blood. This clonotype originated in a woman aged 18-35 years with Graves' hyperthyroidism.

In nucleotides, the CDR3 is TGTGCCAGCAGCTTATCACAGCGCAACTATGGCTACACCTTC. It is translated as CASSLSQRNYGYTF. The chain couples TRBV5-5 to TRBJ1-2; D remains ambiguous. The CDR3 loop spans 14 amino acids. Trimming took 2 bases from V and 2 from J, leaving 10 bases between them. Germline values: CDR1 SGHKS, CDR2 YYEKEE (reference sequence).